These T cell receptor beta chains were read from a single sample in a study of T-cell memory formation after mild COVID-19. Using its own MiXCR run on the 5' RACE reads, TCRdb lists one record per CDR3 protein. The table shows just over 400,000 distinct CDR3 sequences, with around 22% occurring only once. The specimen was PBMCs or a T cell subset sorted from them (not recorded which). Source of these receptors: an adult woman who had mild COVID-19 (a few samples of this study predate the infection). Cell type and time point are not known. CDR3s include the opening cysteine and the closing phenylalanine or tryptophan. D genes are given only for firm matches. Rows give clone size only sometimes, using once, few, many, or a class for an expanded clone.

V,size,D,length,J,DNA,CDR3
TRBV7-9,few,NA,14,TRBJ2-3,TGTGCCAGCAGCTTCGAAATCCGCACAGATACGCAGTATTTT,CASSFEIRTDTQYF
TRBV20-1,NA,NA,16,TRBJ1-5,TGCAGTGCTCGAACAGGGACTTGGGATAGCAATCAGCCCCAGCATTTT,CSARTGTWDSNQPQHF
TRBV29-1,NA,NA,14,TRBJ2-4,TGCAGCGTTGAAGATACAGGCACGAAAAACATTCAGTACTTC,CSVEDTGTKNIQYF
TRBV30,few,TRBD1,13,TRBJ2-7,TGTGCCTGGAGTCCCGGGACAGGGGCCGAGCAGTACTTC,CAWSPGTGAEQYF
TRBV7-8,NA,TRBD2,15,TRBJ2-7,TGTGCCAGCAGCCCCCGGACTAGCAGAAACTACGAGCAGTACTTC,CASSPRTSRNYEQYF
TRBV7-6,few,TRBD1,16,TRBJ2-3,TGTGCCAGCAGCCCCCAGACAGGGATAAGCACAGATACGCAGTATTTT,CASSPQTGISTDTQYF
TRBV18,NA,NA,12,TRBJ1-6,TGTGCCAGCTCAGAGGAGAATTCACCCCTCCACTTT,CASSEENSPLHF
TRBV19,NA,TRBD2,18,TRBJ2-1,TGTGCCAGTAGTGGCTCACTTACCCAAGCGGGAGGCGACAATGAGCAGTTCTTC,CASSGSLTQAGGDNEQFF
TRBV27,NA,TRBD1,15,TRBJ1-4,TGTGCCAGCAGCCTCAACAGGGGCGGTAATGAAAAACTGTTTTTT,CASSLNRGGNEKLFF
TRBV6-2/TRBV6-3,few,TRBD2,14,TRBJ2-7,TGTGCCAGCAGTTTATTAGGACTAGTCTACGAGCAGTACTTC,CASSLLGLVYEQYF
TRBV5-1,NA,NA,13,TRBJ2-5,TGCGCCAGCAGCTTGTGGCTGCAAGAGACCCAGTACTTC,CASSLWLQETQYF
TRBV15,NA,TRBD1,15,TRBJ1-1,TGTGCCACCAGCAAAGACAGGGTCGGAATGGCTGAAGCTTTCTTT,CATSKDRVGMAEAFF
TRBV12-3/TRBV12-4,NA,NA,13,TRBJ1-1,TGTGCCAGCACCCTACCCGTGAACACTGAAGCTTTCTTT,CASTLPVNTEAFF
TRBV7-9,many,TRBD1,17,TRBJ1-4,TGTGCCAGCAGCCCGCAACCCGGACAGGGCGGAAATGAAAAACTGTTTTTT,CASSPQPGQGGNEKLFF
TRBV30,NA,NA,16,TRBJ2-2,TGTGCCTGGAGTGTACGAGAGAAGGCGAACACCGGGGAGCTGTTTTTT,CAWSVREKANTGELFF
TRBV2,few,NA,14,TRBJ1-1,TGTGCCAGCAGTGAATCCCGGTCGGCGAGGGCGGCTTTCTTT,CASSESRSARAAFF
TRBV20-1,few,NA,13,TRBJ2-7,TGCAGTGCTAGAAGGCTCGACAGTTACGAGCAGTACTTC,CSARRLDSYEQYF
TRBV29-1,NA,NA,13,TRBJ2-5,TGCAGCGTTGAGATGTGGGGTGAACAGACCCAGTACTTC,CSVEMWGEQTQYF